Sequencing of this TCR beta chain was carried out in a study of shared clonotypes between healthy human individuals. Clones were read by immunoSEQ multiplex PCR, and TCRdb kept only the in-frame ones, dropping some. The top ten clones hold 12% of a sample with about half a million clones, 70% to 80% of them seen once. This clone has a count of ten or more. The junction had 15 bases not matched to a gene; V was cut back by 10 bases and J by 5 bases. Germline CDR1 and CDR2: MNHNS and SASEGT. This CDR3 comprises 15 residues. This rearrangement joins TRBV6-1 to TRBJ1-2; TRBD1 matches at 8 bases. Sequencing was carried out using PBMCs. The origin of this receptor is a woman aged 40 to 50 in good health. Some clones in this sample may be carry-over from other donors' samples. The CDR3 sequence is CATAEGDRPSYGYTF. The CDR3 region has the DNA TGTGCCACCGCCGAGGGGGACAGGCCTAGTTATGGCTACACCTTC.